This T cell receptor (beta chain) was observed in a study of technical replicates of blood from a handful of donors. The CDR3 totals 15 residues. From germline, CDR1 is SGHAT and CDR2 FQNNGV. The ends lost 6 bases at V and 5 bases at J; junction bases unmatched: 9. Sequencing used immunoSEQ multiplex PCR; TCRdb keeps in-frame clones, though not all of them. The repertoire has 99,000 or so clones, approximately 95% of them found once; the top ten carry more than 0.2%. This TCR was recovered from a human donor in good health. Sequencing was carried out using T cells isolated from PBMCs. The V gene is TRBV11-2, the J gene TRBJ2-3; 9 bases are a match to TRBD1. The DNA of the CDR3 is TGTGCCAGCAGATCACCCGGGACAGGGAGAGATACGCAGTATTTT. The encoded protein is CASRSPGTGRDTQYF.